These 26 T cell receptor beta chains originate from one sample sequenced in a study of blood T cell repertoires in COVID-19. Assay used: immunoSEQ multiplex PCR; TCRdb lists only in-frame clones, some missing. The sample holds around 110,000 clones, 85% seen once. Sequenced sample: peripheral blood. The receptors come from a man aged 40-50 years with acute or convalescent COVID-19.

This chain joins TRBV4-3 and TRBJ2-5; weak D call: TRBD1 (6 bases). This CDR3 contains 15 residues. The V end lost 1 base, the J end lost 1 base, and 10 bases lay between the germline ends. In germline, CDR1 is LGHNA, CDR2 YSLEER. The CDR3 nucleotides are TGCGCCAGCAGCCAAGGGACAGAACCCCAAGAGACCCAGTACTTC. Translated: CASSQGTEPQETQYF.

CDR3 sequence: CASSLRGSYSNQPQHF. In DNA form, the CDR3 reads TGTGCCAGCAGTTTACGCGGCAGTTATAGCAATCAGCCCCAGCATTTT. J is TRBJ1-5 and V is TRBV27; D is unresolved. The CDR3 spans 16 residues. Trimming stripped 2 bases from V and 0 bases from J, with 11 bases between. The germline gives CDR1 MNHEY, CDR2 SMNVEV (reference sequence).

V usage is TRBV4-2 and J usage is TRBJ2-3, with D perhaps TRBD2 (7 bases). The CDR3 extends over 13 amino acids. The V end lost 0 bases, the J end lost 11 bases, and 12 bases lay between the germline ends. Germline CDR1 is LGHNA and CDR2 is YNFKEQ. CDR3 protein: CASSQDPGGRQYF. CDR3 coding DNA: TGTGCCAGCAGCCAAGATCCGGGGGGCCGGCAGTATTTT.

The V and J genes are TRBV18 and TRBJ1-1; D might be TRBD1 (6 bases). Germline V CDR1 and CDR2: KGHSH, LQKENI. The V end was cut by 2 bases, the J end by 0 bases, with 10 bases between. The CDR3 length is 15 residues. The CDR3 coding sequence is TGTGCCAGCTCACCAAGTGACAGGCTGAACACTGAAGCTTTCTTT. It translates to CASSPSDRLNTEAFF.

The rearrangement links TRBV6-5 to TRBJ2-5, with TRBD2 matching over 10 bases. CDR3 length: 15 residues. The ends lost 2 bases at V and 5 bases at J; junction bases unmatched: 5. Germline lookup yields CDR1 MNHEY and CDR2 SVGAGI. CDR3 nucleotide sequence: TGTGCCAGCAGTTACCCCACAGCGGGGGGGGAGACCCAGTACTTC. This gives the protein CASSYPTAGGETQYF.

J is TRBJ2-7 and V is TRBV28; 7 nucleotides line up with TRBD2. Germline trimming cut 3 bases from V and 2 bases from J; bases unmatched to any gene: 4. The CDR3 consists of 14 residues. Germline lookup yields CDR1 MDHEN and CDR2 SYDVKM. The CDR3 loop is CASSFGGEPYEQYF. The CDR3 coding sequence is TGTGCCAGCAGTTTTGGGGGGGAACCCTACGAGCAGTACTTC.

DNA of the CDR3: TGTGCCAGCAGGCCCTCGACAGGGGGCTACGAGCAGTACTTC. It yields the protein CASRPSTGGYEQYF. This sequence joins TRBV2 and TRBJ2-7; TRBD1 matches at 9 bases. CDR3 length: 14 amino acids. Looked up from germline, CDR1 is SNHLY and CDR2 is FYNNEI. Losses at the gene ends were 6 bases for V and 3 bases for J; bases not matched to a gene: 6.

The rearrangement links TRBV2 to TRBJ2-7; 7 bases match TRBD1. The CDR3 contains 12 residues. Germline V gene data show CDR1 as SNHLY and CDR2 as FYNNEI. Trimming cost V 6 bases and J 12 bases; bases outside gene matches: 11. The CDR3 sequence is CASRRDSRVTYF. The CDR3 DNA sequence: TGTGCCAGCAGACGGGACAGTAGGGTGACGTACTTC.

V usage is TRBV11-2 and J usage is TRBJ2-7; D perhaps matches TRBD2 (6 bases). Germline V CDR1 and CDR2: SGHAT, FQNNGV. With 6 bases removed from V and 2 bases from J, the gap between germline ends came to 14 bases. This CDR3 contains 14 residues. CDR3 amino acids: CASRRAGTPYEQYF. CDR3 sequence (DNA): TGTGCCAGCAGACGAGCCGGGACTCCCTACGAGCAGTACTTC.

The DNA for the CDR3 is TGTGCCAGCAGTGAAGACTTAGGAGCGGGGGCCACAGATACGCAGTATTTT. Amino acids: CASSEDLGAGATDTQYF. The gene calls are TRBV2 and TRBJ2-3; 8 bases line up with TRBD2. With 1 base clipped from V and 2 bases from J, the junction kept 8 bases outside the gene matches. The CDR3 has 17 residues. Germline CDR1 SNHLY, CDR2 FYNNEI.

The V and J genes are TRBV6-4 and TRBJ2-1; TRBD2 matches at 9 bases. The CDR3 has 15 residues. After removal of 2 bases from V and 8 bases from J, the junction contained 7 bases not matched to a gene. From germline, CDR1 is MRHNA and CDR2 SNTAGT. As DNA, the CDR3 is TGTGCCAGCAGTGACCGGGCGGGGGGGCCCTATGAGCAGTTCTTC. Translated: CASSDRAGGPYEQFF.

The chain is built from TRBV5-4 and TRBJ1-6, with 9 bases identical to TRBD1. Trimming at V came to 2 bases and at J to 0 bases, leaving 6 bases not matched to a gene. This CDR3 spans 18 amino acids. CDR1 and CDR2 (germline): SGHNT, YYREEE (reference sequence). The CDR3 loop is CASSFYRDRDSYNSPLHF. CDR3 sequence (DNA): TGTGCCAGCAGCTTTTACCGGGACAGGGACTCCTATAATTCACCCCTCCACTTT.

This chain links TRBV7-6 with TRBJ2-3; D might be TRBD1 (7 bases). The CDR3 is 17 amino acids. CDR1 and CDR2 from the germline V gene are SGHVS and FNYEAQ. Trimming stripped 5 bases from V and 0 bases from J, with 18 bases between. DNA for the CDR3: TGTGCCAGCAGCCCGCTCGGGGGACAGTTTAGCACAGATACGCAGTATTTT. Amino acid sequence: CASSPLGGQFSTDTQYF.

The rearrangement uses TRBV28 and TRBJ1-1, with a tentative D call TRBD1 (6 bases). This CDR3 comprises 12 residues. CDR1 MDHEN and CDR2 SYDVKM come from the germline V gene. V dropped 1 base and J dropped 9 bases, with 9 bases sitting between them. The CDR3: CASSLLQGQAFF. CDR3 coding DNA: TGTGCCAGCAGTTTATTACAGGGACAAGCTTTCTTT.

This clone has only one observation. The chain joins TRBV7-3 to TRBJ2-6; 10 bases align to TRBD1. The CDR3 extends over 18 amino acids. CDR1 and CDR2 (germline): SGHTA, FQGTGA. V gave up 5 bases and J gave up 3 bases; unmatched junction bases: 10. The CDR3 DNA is TGTGCCAGCAGCCAGCAAAGACAGGGGGCTTATGGGGCCAACGTCCTGACTTTC. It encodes CASSQQRQGAYGANVLTF.

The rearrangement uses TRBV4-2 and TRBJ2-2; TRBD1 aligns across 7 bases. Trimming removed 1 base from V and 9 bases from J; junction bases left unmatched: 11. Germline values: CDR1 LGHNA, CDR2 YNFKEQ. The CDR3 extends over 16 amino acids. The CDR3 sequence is CASSQAVTGLSRELFF. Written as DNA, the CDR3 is TGTGCCAGCAGCCAAGCTGTGACAGGGTTGTCCCGGGAGCTGTTTTTT.

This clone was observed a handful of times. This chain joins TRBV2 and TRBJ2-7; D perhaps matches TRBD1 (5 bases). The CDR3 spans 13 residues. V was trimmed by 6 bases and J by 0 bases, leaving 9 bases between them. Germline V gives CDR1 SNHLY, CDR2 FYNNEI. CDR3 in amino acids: CASRRQYSYEQYF. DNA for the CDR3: TGTGCCAGCAGGCGACAGTACTCCTACGAGCAGTACTTC.

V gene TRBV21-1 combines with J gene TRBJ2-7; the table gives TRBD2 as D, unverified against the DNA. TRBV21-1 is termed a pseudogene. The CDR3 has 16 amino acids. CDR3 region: CASSKVTGRGRTEQYF. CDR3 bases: TGTGCCAGCAGCAAAGTAACAGGGCGGGGGCGTACGGAGCAGTACTTC.

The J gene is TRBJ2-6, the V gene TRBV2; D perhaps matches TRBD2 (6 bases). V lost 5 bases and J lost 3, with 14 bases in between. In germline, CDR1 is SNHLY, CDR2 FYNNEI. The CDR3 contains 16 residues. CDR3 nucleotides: TGTGCCAGCAGTTGGGACGGGAGACTTGGGGCCAACGTCCTGACTTTC. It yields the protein CASSWDGRLGANVLTF.

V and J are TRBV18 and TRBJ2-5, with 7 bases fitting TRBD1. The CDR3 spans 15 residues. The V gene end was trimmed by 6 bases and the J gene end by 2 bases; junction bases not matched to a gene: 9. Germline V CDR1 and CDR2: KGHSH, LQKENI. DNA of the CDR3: TGTGCCAGCTCCCCAGACAGGGCCCGACAAGAGACCCAGTACTTC. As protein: CASSPDRARQETQYF. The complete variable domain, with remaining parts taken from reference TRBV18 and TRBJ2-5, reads NAGVMQNPRHLVRRRGQEARLRCSPMKGHSHVYWYRQLPEEGLKFMVYLQKENIIDESGMPKERFSAEFPKEGPSILRIQQVVRGDSAAYFCASSPDRARQETQYFGPGTRLLVL.

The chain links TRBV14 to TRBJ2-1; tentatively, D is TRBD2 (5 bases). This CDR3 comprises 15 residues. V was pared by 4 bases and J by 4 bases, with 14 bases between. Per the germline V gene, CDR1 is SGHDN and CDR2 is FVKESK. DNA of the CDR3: TGTGCCAGCAGCCCACAGCGGAACCTTTACAATGAGCAGTTCTTC. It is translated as CASSPQRNLYNEQFF.

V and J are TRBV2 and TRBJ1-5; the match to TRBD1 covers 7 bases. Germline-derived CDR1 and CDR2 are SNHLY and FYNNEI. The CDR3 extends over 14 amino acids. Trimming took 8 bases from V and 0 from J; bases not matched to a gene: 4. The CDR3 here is CASQGQYSNQPQHF. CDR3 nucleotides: TGTGCCAGCCAGGGACAGTATAGCAATCAGCCCCAGCATTTT.

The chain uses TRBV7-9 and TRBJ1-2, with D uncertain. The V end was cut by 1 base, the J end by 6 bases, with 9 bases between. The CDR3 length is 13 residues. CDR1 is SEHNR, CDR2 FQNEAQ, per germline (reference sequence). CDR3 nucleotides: TGTGCCAGCAGCTTAGGGCTTATCCATGGCTACACCTTC. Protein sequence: CASSLGLIHGYTF.

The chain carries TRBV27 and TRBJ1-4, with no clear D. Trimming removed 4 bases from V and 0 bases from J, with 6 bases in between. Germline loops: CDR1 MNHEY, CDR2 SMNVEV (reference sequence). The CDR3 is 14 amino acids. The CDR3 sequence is CASSSRSTNEKLFF. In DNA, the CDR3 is TGTGCCAGCAGTTCCAGGTCAACTAATGAAAAACTGTTTTTT.

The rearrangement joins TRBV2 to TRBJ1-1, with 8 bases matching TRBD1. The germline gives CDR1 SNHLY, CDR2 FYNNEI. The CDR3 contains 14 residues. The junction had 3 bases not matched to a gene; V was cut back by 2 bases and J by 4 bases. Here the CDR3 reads CASSEPDRVTEAFF. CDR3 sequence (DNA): TGTGCCAGCAGTGAACCGGACAGGGTCACTGAAGCTTTCTTT.

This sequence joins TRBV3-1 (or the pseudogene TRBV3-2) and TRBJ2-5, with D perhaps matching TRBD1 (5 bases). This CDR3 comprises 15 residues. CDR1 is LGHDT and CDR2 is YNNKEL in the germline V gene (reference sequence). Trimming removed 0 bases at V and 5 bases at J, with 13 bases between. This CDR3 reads CASSQDRGSWETQYF. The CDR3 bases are TGTGCCAGCAGCCAAGATAGGGGATCCTGGGAGACCCAGTACTTC.